This T cell receptor beta chain is drawn from a study of blood T cell repertoires in COVID-19. Assay: immunoSEQ multiplex PCR; the TCRdb copy retains only in-frame clones and omits some. The sample shows around 93,000 clones, 90% of them seen only once. The CDR3 totals 14 residues. The ends were cut back, 2 bases at V and 10 bases at J, with 17 bases in the middle. Germline V lookup: CDR1 LGHDT, CDR2 YNNKEL (reference sequence). The TCR was taken from a man younger than 30 with COVID-19, enrolled during active disease. The chain carries TRBV3-1 (or the pseudogene TRBV3-2) and TRBJ1-1, with unresolved D. Material for sequencing was peripheral blood. CDR3 bases: TGTGCCAGCAGCCAAACCCCGGCGAGGGTCGGAGCTTTCTTT. It yields the protein CASSQTPARVGAFF.